This T cell receptor (beta chain) was captured in a study of radiotherapy plus CTLA-4 blockade in lung cancer. Study information: With about a third of patients having disease control, objective responses were seen in about 18%.

Study-wide results and caveats: Per reports, early blood T cell clone dynamics, plus interferon-beta, forecast response most strongly. TCR clones originating in tumors grew in number in blood after radiotherapy plus ipilimumab.

Clones were read by immunoSEQ multiplex PCR, and TCRdb kept only the in-frame ones, dropping some. Altogether 85,000 to 95,000 clones are present, about four fifths being singletons, with the ten largest covering roughly 24%. Receiving focal radiation plus CTLA-4 blockade with ipilimumab were patients who had chemo-refractory metastatic non-small-cell lung cancer. A note on this clone: Its antigen is undetermined.

The material was peripheral blood, obtained from a patient treated with radiotherapy plus ipilimumab. The sequence was obtained from a human donor with non-small cell lung cancer that progressed on radiotherapy plus ipilimumab.

The CDR3 sequence is CASSFPGTANNEQFF. CDR3 coding DNA: TGTGCCAGCAGTTTCCCTGGGACCGCCAACAATGAGCAGTTCTTC. The gene calls are TRBV28 and TRBJ2-1, with D perhaps matching TRBD1 or TRBD2 (5 bases each). There are 15 residues in the CDR3. CDR1 and CDR2 from the germline V gene are MDHEN and SYDVKM. V gave up 3 bases and J gave up 5 bases, with 14 bases separating them.